This T cell receptor beta chain was documented in a study of blood T cells in healthy people across ages. Regarding this clonotype: The antigen is unknown.

The germline V and J ends were trimmed by 8 bases and 2 bases, with 19 bases remaining between them. Germline V gene lookup returns CDR1 SQVTM and CDR2 ANQGSEA. The CDR3 totals 14 residues. General study findings and limits: Donor CMV infection status was unknown, possibly confounding age-related changes in expanded clonotypes.

Alongside a J-beta primer mix, a sample-barcoded 5' primer served in a second PCR lasting about 7 to 11 cycles. TCRdb reprocessed the 5' RACE reads with MiXCR, giving one entry per CDR3 protein. The sample includes more than 1.4 million distinct CDR3 sequences, 40% to 50% of them seen just once. The V call is TRBV29-1, the J call TRBJ2-7, with D possibly matching TRBD1 (5 bases). The receptor comes from a woman aged 18-29 years in good health. Sequenced material: blood. The CDR3 spells CSPESDKGTYEQYF. DNA of the CDR3: TGCAGCCCTGAAAGCGATAAGGGGACCTACGAGCAGTACTTC.